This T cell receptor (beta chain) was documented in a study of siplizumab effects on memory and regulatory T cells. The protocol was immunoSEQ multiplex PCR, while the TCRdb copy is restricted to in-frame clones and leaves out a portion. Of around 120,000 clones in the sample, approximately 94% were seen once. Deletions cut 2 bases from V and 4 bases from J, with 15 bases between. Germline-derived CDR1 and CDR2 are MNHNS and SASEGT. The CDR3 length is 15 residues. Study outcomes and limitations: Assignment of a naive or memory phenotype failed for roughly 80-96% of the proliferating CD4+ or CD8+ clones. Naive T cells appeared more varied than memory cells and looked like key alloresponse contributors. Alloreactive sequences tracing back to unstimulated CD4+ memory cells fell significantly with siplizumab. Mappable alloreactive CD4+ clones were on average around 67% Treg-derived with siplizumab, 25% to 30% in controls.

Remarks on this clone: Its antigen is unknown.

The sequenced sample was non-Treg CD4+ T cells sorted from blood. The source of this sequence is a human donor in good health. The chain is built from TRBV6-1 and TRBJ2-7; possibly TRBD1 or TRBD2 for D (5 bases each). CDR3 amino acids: CASSETRGGGYEQYF. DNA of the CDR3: TGTGCCAGCAGTGAAACCCGGGGTGGGGGTTACGAGCAGTACTTC.